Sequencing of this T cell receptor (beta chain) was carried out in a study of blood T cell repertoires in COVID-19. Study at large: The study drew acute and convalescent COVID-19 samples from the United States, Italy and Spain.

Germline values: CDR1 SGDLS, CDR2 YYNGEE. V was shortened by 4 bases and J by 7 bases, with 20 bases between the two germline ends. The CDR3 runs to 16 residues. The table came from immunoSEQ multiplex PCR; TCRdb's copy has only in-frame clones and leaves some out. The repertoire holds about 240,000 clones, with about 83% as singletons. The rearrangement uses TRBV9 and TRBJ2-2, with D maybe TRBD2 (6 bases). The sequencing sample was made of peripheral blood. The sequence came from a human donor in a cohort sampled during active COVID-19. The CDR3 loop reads CASSPHNGLSGGELFF. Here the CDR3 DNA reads TGTGCCAGCAGCCCCCACAATGGGCTTAGCGGCGGGGAGCTGTTTTTT.